The source of this T cell receptor beta chain is a study of metastatic and nonmetastatic thyroid tumors (dated by TCRdb to 2018 to 2020). General notes on the study: Repertoires were compared across peripheral blood and tumor or nodule tissue samples from malignant and benign thyroid patients.

Points the paper makes about the study in general: In both blood and tumor samples, TCR beta diversity was reported to be significantly higher in malignant tumors than in benign nodules.

In its sample, this clone was seen many times. This clone's antigen is unknown. Base qualities were left out, and no much larger clone turns up one base away. None of the patients had been given any treatment before thyroid surgery. The study retrospectively analysed patient clinical samples collected from the early 2010s to the late 2010s using T-cell receptor beta sequencing. Preparation of the library involved PCR. Sequenced using an Illumina HiSeq 4000. High-throughput sequencing was used to profile the CDR3 region of the TCR beta-chain in every patient. In the authors' own workflow: Drawing on CDR3 differences between clinicopathological groups, the researchers built a classifier meant to tell apart patients with distant-metastatic papillary thyroid cancer. The Shannon index was used to measure repertoire diversity, and the Morisita-Horn index was used to measure how similar tumor and blood repertoires were. TCRdb trimmed the raw reads at Q25, called clones with MiXCR and kept productive beta chains. These V and J calls rely on TCRdb rather than the paper's analysis. The sample contains 20,000 to 25,000 clones, about a sixth of them found a single time. Of the sample, more than 35% is held by the ten largest clones.

Via the germline V gene, CDR1 is MGHDK and CDR2 SYGVNS. V trim: 2 bases; J trim: 3 bases; unmatched bases: 8. Its CDR3 holds 16 amino acids, cysteine through phenylalanine. Here the CDR3 DNA is all that survives: 48 bases in frame from base 1. Sequenced: blood. The clonotype comes from a female donor with papillary thyroid cancer or a benign thyroid nodule (not recorded which). Some clones in this sample may be carry-over from other donors' samples. The chain employs TRBV25-1 and TRBJ2-3; 7 of the junction bases match TRBD1. The CDR3 reads CASSEIGTDFTDTQYF. The base sequence is TGTGCCAGCAGTGAAATAGGGACAGATTTTACAGATACGCAGTATTTT.